One and the same sample provided the 20 T cell receptor beta chains below, sequenced in a study of blood T cell repertoires in COVID-19. Clones were read by immunoSEQ multiplex PCR, and TCRdb kept only the in-frame ones, dropping some. The sample has fewer than 70,000 clones; about 85% are singletons. The sample taken for sequencing was peripheral blood. These receptors came from a man aged 80 or over with acute or convalescent COVID-19.

J is TRBJ2-1 and V is TRBV25-1; D not certain. V was pared by 6 bases and J by 0 bases, with 12 bases between. Germline V lookup: CDR1 MGHDK, CDR2 SYGVNS. This CDR3 is 15 amino acids long. CDR3 sequence: CASSGAESSYNEQFF. The CDR3 DNA reads TGTGCCAGCAGCGGAGCCGAGAGCTCCTACAATGAGCAGTTCTTC.

The table lists this clone with a few counts. The gene calls are TRBV6-5 and TRBJ2-7; D not resolved. Germline V gives CDR1 MNHEY, CDR2 SVGAGI. The CDR3 is 14 amino acids. V lost 6 bases and J lost 6, with 18 bases in between. The chain's CDR3 is CASRSLVAASEQYF. The CDR3 DNA reads TGTGCCAGCAGGAGTCTAGTCGCGGCGTCCGAGCAGTACTTC.

Here the CDR3 reads CASSSPGFEQYF. In DNA, the CDR3 is TGTGCCAGCAGCTCGCCAGGTTTTGAGCAGTACTTC. The chain employs TRBV9 and TRBJ2-7, with no clear D. CDR3 length equals 12 residues. Germline values: CDR1 SGDLS, CDR2 YYNGEE. V lost 4 bases to trimming and J lost 7 bases, with 12 bases between them.

The chain joins TRBV7-2 to TRBJ2-3; 9 positions agree with TRBD2. V was pared by 3 bases and J by 6 bases, with 7 bases of the junction left unmatched. CDR1 SGHTA and CDR2 FQGNSA come from the germline V gene. The CDR3 covers 15 residues. The CDR3 here is CASSFSLAGRDTQYF. The CDR3, as DNA: TGTGCCAGCAGCTTTTCACTAGCGGGTAGGGATACGCAGTATTTT.

The J gene is TRBJ1-5, the V gene TRBV30, with TRBD1 identical over 7 bases. Trimming cost V 6 bases and J 2 bases; bases outside gene matches: 7. The CDR3 runs to 14 residues. Germline loops: CDR1 GTSNPN, CDR2 SVGIG (reference sequence). In DNA, the CDR3 is TGTGCCTGCGCGACAGGGAATGGCAATCAGCCCCAGCATTTT. It specifies CACATGNGNQPQHF.

The V and J genes are TRBV19 and TRBJ2-1, with D maybe TRBD1 (6 bases). Germline V CDR1 and CDR2: LNHDA, SQIVND (reference sequence). This CDR3 is built from 11 residues. Trimming cost V 9 bases and J 6 bases, with 9 bases left between them. The CDR3 DNA reads TGTGCCAGCCAGGGGTCCAATGAGCAGTTCTTC. Its protein is CASQGSNEQFF.

The chain uses TRBV28 and TRBJ2-5; D possibly corresponds to TRBD2 (6 bases). There are 14 residues in the CDR3. The V gene's germline CDR1 is MDHEN and CDR2 SYDVKM. The ends were cut back, 2 bases at V and 1 base at J, with 8 bases in the middle. This CDR3 is CASSLAGTQETQYF. The CDR3 DNA reads as TGTGCCAGCAGTTTAGCGGGAACCCAAGAGACCCAGTACTTC.

The V gene is TRBV2, the J gene TRBJ2-7, with a tentative D call TRBD1 (6 bases). Germline loops: CDR1 SNHLY, CDR2 FYNNEI. The ends were cut back, 8 bases at V and 5 bases at J, with 19 bases in the middle. The CDR3 contains 14 residues. The DNA of the CDR3 is TGTGCCAGCCATACAGTGAGGGGGTCCAACGAGCAGTACTTC. Translating it yields CASHTVRGSNEQYF.

The rearrangement joins TRBV3-1 (or the pseudogene TRBV3-2) to TRBJ2-3; tentatively, D is TRBD2 (5 bases). V was clipped by 2 bases and J by 3 bases, with 12 bases between them. The CDR3 totals 15 residues. Germline CDR1 reads LGHDT; CDR2 reads YNNKEL (reference sequence). As DNA, the CDR3 is TGTGCCAGCAGCCAAAGGCGGGCTTTGACAGATACGCAGTATTTT. Translating gives CASSQRRALTDTQYF.

The CDR3: CASSQVPGAGGYTF. The CDR3, as DNA: TGCGCCAGCAGCCAAGTTCCAGGGGCGGGTGGCTACACCTTC. This sequence joins TRBV4-1 and TRBJ1-2, with D maybe TRBD1 (6 bases). Trimming took off 1 base at V and 7 bases at J, with 13 bases between the two ends. Germline values: CDR1 MGHRA, CDR2 YSYEKL. This CDR3 has 14 amino acids.

The gene calls are TRBV4-1 and TRBJ1-3, with a tentative D call TRBD1 (6 bases). The CDR3 has 17 residues. V lost 0 bases to trimming and J lost 0 bases, with 12 bases between them. The germline CDR1 and CDR2 sequences are MGHRA and YSYEKL. This CDR3 reads CASSQDTGQSSGNTIYF. In DNA, the CDR3 is TGCGCCAGCAGCCAAGATACCGGACAGAGCTCTGGAAACACCATATATTTT.

V and J are TRBV12-3 or TRBV12-4 and TRBJ1-4; the D gene is possibly TRBD1 (5 bases). The CDR3 covers 11 residues. V lost 3 bases to trimming and J lost 11 bases, with 7 bases between them. The CDR3 region has the DNA TGTGCCAGCAGTTTCGGGGGGAAACTGTTTTTT. This codes for CASSFGGKLFF.

The chain joins TRBV19 to TRBJ2-1, with D hard to call. Trimming took 3 bases from V and 1 from J, leaving 7 bases between them. Germline assignment: CDR1 LNHDA and CDR2 SQIVND (reference sequence). The CDR3 is 14 residues long. CDR3 residues: CASSITGSYNEQFF. Here the CDR3 DNA reads TGTGCCAGTAGTATCACGGGTTCCTACAATGAGCAGTTCTTC.

The chain has TRBV4-2 and TRBJ2-3; TRBD2 agrees at 10 bases. J was trimmed by 4 bases and V by 0 bases; bases with no gene match: 10. Germline lookup yields CDR1 LGHNA and CDR2 YNFKEQ. The CDR3 spans 18 residues. The CDR3 loop reads CASSQERLAGAAADTQYF. CDR3 in DNA: TGTGCCAGCAGCCAAGAGAGGCTAGCGGGAGCGGCCGCAGATACGCAGTATTTT.

Of note for this clone: Its ends do not fully match the called genes, so a read error is possible. The chain employs TRBV19 and TRBJ2-7, with a tentative D call TRBD1 (5 bases). Per the germline V gene, CDR1 is LNHDA and CDR2 is SQIVND (reference sequence). This CDR3 is built from 15 residues. In DNA, the CDR3 is TGTGCCAGTAGTATGTCAGGGCTCGGCTCCTACGGGCAGTACTTC. Residues: CASSMSGLGSYGQYF. Full variable domain (rest looked up from reference TRBV19 and TRBJ2-7): DGGITQSPKYLFRKEGQNVTLSCEQNLNHDAMYWYRQDPGQGLRLIYYSQIVNDFQKGDIAEGYSVSREKKESFPLTVTSAQKNPTAFYLCASSMSGLGSYGQYFGPGTRLTVT.

V usage is TRBV3-1 (or the pseudogene TRBV3-2) and J usage is TRBJ2-1; TRBD2 agrees at 11 bases. Germline CDR1 and CDR2: LGHDT and YNNKEL (reference sequence). Trimming removed 4 bases from V and 0 bases from J; junction bases left unmatched: 8. The CDR3 contains 18 residues. The CDR3 protein is CASSRSGLADSSYNEQFF. CDR3 DNA sequence: TGTGCCAGCAGCCGATCGGGACTAGCGGATAGCTCCTACAATGAGCAGTTCTTC.

This clone was picked up one time. This rearrangement joins TRBV2 to TRBJ1-4; D perhaps matches TRBD1 (6 bases). Germline loops: CDR1 SNHLY, CDR2 FYNNEI. The V end was cut by 7 bases, the J end by 0 bases, with 15 bases between. The CDR3 length is 16 residues. The CDR3 DNA sequence: TGTGCCAGCATCCAAGGGGGGGGTACAACTAATGAAAAACTGTTTTTT. Protein sequence: CASIQGGGTTNEKLFF.

V and J are TRBV11-3 and TRBJ2-7; possible D gene TRBD2, 6 bases. This CDR3 has 14 residues. Trimming removed 5 bases at V and 7 bases at J, with 18 bases between. Germline values: CDR1 SGHNT, CDR2 YENEEA. The CDR3 region has the DNA TGTGCCAGCAGCCATGCGACTTTCGCGGGAGAGCAGTACTTC. It specifies CASSHATFAGEQYF.

In its sample, this clone was seen once. The CDR3 region has the DNA TGTGCCAGCAGCCAAGGGCTCGTTGCAACTGGAAACACCATATATTTT. As protein: CASSQGLVATGNTIYF. This chain uses TRBV4-2 with TRBJ1-3; D is unclear. The CDR3 is made up of 16 amino acids. CDR1 is LGHNA, CDR2 YNFKEQ, per germline. Between the trimmed V and J ends, which lost 1 base and 2 bases, there was a span of 12 bases.

V and J are TRBV5-1 and TRBJ2-1; TRBD2 aligns across 10 bases. Germline CDR1 reads SGHRS; CDR2 reads YFSETQ. The CDR3 consists of 17 residues. The V gene end was trimmed by 0 bases and the J gene end by 3 bases; junction bases not matched to a gene: 6. The CDR3 DNA sequence: TGCGCCAGCAGCTTGGAACCTAGCGGGAGTGGCTACAATGAGCAGTTCTTC. Translation gives CASSLEPSGSGYNEQFF.